This T cell receptor (beta chain) was recovered during a study of CD8 T cells in Susac syndrome. Background on the study: Treatment at blood withdrawal was none, corticosteroids, or intravenous immunoglobulin alone in Susac syndrome patients.

The CDR3 spans 15 residues. Germline V CDR1 and CDR2: LNHNV, YYDKDF (reference sequence). V shed 1 base and J 5 bases; nucleotides not matched to a gene: 3. Random-hexamer reverse transcription was applied to about 0.45 to 1 ug RNA. TCRdb reprocessed the immunoSEQ multiplex PCR reads with MiXCR, giving one entry per CDR3 protein. The table has about 120,000 distinct CDR3 sequences, about 93% seen once; the top ten hold about 0.28%. Sequencing targeted TCR beta in T cells from blood (CD8+ and CD4+). The source of this sequence is a human donor with Susac syndrome. The chain combines TRBV15 with TRBJ2-3; the match to TRBD2 covers 10 bases. Sample: CD8+ T cells from PBMCs. The CDR3 here is CATSRASGGGDTQYF. The CDR3 nucleotides read TGTGCCACCAGCAGAGCTAGCGGGGGAGGAGATACGCAGTATTTT.